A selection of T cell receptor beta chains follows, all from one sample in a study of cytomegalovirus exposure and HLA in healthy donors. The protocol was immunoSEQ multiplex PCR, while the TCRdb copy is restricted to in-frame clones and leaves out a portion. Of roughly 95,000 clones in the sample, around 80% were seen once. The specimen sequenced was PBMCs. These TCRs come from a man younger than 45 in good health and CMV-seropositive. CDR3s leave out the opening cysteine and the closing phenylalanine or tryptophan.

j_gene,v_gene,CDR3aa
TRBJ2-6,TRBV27,ASSSATGGANVLT
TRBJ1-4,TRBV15,ATSRTAGHNEKLF
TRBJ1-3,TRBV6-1,ASSGGGTSGNTIY
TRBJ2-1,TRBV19,ASRTGYSVNEQF
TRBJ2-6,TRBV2,ASSKTGLAGANVLT
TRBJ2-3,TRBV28,ASSSRTSGILGTQY
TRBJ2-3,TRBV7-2,ASSSNRGTDTQY
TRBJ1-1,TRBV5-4,AVTRTGYLESF
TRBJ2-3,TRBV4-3,AGSQGSGGSTDTQY
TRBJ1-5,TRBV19,ASSVRERNQPQH
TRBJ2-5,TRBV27,ASRTGGRETQY
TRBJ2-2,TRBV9,ASSSYRGDTGELF
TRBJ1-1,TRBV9,ASSGSGYDAF
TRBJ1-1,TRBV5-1,ASGPLFPTLNTEAF
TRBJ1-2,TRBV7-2,ASSLARGQGNYGYT
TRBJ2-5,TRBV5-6,ASSPTGKGTQY
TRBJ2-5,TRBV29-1,SVELERQAQETQY
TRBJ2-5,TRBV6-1,ASSEALTSVETQY
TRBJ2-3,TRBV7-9,ASSLVGATDTQY
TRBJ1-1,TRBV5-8,ASSLWEGQTDTEAF
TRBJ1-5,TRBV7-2,ASSTGTGRGRGQPQH
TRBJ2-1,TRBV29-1,SIQQGPNEQF
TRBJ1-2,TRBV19,ASKSYDGKNYGYT
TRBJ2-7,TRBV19,ASSSRVDSYEQY
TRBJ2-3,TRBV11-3,ASSLAQGGTDTQY
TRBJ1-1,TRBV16,ASTKTVNTEAF
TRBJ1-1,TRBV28,ASTSGQFYTEAF
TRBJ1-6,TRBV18,ASQQGFGSPLH
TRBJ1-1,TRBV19,ASSIYEAGSEAF
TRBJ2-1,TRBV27,ASSFREGNEQF
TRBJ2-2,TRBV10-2,ASTPTRGTGELF
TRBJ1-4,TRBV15,ATSRGGGADEKLF
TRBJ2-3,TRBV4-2,ASSRELAGGVVGDTQY
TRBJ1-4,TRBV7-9,ASSLDTNRGKLF
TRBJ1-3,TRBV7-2,ASSQDRGNTIY
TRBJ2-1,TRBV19,ASSPMGGTSGRNEQF
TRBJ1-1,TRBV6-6,ASSPDRGRGTEAF
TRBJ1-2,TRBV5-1,ASSLKPQNAPGGYT
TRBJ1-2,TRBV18,ASSLRTGAHYGYT
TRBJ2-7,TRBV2,ASSDRQGFSYEQY
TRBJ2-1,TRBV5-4,ASSLIGQPNNEQF
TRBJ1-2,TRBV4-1,ASNPLSDRSYGYT
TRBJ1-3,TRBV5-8,ASSLGSGRGQKRGNTIY
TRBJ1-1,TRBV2,ASRPRVVSTEAF
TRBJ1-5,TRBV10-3,AISESRVQGNQPQH
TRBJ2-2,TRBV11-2,ASSLGGGTGELF
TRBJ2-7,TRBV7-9,ASTETGFNTYEQY
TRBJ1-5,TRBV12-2,ASRFGSGNQPQH
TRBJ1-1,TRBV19,ASTPPAEGARTEAF
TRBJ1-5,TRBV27,ASSLTGGRKSNQPQH
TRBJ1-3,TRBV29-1,SVDSGSLWGNTIY
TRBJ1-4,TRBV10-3,AISRDSEKLF
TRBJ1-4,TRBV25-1,ASSAPTGVNEKLF
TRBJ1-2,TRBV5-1,ASSETGGGYT
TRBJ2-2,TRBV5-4,ASSLEEGGPGELF
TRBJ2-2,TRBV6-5,ASSQTGGNGGELF